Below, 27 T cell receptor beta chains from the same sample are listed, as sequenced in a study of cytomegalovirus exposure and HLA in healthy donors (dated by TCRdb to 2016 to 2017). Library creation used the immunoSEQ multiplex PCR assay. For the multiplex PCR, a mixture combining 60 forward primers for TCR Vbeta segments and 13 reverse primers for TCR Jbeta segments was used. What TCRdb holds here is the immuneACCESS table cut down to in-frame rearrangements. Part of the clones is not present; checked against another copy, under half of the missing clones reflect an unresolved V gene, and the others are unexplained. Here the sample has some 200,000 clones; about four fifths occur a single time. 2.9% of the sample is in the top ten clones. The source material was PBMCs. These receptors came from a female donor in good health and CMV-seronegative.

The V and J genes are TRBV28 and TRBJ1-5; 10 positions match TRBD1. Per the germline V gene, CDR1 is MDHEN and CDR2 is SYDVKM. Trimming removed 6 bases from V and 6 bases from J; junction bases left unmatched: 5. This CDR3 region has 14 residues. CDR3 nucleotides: TGTGCCAGCAGCGAAGGGACAGGGGCTCAGCCCCAGCATTTT. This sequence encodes CASSEGTGAQPQHF.

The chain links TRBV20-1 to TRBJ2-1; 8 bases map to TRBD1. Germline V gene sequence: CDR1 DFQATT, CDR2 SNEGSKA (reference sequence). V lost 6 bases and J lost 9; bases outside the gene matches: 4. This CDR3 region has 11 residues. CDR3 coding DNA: TGCAGTGCAGACAGGGGAGGTGAGCAGTTCTTC. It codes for CSADRGGEQFF.

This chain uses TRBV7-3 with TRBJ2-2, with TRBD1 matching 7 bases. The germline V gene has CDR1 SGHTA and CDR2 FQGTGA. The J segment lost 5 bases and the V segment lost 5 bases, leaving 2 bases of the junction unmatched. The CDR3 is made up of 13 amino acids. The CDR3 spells CASSTTGTGELFF. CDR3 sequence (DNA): TGTGCCAGCAGCACGACAGGGACCGGGGAGCTGTTTTTT.

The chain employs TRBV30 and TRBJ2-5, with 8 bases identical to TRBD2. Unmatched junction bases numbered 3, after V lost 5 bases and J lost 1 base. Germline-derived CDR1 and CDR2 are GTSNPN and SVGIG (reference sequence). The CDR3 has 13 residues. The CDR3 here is CAWAGGPQETQYF. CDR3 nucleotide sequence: TGTGCCTGGGCGGGAGGCCCCCAAGAGACCCAGTACTTC.

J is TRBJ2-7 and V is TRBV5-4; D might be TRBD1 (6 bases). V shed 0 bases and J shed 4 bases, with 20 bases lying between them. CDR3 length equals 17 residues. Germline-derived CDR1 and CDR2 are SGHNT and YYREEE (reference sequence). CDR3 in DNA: TGTGCCAGCAGCTTGGGGTTTGTTGGGACAAAATCGTACGAGCAGTACTTC. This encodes CASSLGFVGTKSYEQYF.

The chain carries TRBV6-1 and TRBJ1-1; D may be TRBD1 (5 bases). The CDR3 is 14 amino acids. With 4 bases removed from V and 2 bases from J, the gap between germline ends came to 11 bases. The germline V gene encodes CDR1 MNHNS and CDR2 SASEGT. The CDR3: CASSALGGNTEAFF. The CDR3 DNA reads TGTGCCAGCAGTGCCCTGGGGGGAAACACTGAAGCTTTCTTT.

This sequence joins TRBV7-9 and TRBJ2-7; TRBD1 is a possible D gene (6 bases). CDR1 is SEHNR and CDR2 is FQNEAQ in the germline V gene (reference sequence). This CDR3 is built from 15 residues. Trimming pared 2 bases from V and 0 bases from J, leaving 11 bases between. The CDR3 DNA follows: TGTGCCAGCAGCTTATCTGGGACAAGCTCCTACGAGCAGTACTTC. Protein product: CASSLSGTSSYEQYF. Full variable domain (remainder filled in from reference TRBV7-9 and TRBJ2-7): DTGVSQNPRHKITKRGQNVTFRCDPISEHNRLYWYRQTLGQGPEFLTYFQNEAQLEKSRLLSDRFSAERPKGSFSTLEIQRTEQGDSAMYLCASSLSGTSSYEQYFGPGTRLTVT.

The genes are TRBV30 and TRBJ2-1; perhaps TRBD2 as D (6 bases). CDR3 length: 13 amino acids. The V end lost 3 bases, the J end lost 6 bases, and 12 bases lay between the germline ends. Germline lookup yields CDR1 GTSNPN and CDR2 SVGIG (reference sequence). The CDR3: CAWRTGSRNEQFF. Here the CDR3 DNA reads TGTGCCTGGAGGACCGGGAGTCGCAATGAGCAGTTCTTC.

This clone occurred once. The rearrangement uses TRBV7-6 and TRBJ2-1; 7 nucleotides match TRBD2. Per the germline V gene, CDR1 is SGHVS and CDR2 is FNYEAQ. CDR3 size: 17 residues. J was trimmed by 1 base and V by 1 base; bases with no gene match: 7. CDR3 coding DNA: TGTGCCAGCAGCTTAGAGCGGCGGGAGAGGTCCTACAATGAGCAGTTCTTC. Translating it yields CASSLERRERSYNEQFF.

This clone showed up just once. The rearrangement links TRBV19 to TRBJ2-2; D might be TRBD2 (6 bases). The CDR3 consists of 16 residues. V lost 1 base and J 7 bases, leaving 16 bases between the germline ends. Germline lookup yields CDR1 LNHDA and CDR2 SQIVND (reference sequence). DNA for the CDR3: TGTGCCAGTAGTATAGGCCCCCAGTTCGGGGGCGGGGAGCTGTTTTTT. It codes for CASSIGPQFGGGELFF.

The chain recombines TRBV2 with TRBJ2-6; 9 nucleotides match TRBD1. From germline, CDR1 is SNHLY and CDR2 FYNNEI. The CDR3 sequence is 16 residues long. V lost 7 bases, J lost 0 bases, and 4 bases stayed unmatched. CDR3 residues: CASNTGGYSGANVLTF. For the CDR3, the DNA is TGTGCCAGCAACACAGGGGGCTACTCTGGGGCCAACGTCCTGACTTTC.

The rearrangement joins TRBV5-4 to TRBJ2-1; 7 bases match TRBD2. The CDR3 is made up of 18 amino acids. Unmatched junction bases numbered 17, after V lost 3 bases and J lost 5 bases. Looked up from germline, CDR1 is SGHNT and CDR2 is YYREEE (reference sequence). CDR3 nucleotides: TGTGCCAGCAGCTCGCAAGTCACACTAGCGATGAACCACAATGAGCAGTTCTTC. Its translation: CASSSQVTLAMNHNEQFF.

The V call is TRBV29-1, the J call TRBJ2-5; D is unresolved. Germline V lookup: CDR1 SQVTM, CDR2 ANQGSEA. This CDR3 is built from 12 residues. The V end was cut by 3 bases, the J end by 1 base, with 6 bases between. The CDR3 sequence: CSVEAVQETQYF. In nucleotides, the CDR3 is TGCAGCGTTGAGGCAGTCCAAGAGACCCAGTACTTC.

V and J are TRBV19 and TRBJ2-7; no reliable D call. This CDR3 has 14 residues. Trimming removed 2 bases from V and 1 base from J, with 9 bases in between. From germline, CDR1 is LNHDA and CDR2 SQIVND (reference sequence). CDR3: CASSIISESYEQYF. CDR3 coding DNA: TGTGCCAGTAGTATAATAAGCGAGTCCTACGAGCAGTACTTC.

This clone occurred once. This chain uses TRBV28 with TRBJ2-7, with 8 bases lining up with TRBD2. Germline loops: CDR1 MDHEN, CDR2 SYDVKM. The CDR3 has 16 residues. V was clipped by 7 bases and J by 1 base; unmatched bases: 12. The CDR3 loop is CASTLPGGGGSYEQYF. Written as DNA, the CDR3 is TGTGCCAGCACCCTTCCGGGGGGCGGGGGGTCCTACGAGCAGTACTTC.

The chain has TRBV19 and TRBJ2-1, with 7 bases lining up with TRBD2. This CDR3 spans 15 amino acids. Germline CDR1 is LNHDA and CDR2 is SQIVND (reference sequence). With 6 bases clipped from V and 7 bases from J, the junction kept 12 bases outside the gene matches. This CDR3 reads CASRAPGTINNEQFF. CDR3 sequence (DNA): TGTGCCAGTAGGGCACCCGGGACTATCAATAATGAGCAGTTCTTC.

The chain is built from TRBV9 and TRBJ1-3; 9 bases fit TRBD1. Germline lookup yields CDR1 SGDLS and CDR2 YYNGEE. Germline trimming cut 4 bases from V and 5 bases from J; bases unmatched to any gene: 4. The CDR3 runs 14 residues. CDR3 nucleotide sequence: TGTGCCAGCAGCCGAGACAGGGGGAGAAACACCATATATTTT. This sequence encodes CASSRDRGRNTIYF.

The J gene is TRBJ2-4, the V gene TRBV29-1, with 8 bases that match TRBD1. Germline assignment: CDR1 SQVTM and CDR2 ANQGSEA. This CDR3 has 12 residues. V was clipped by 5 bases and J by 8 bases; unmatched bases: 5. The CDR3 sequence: CSVQGASDIQYF. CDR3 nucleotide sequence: TGCAGCGTTCAGGGGGCTTCTGACATTCAGTACTTC. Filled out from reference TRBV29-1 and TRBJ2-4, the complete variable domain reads SAVISQKPSRDICQRGTSLTIQCQVDSQVTMMFWYRQQPGQSLTLIATANQGSEATYESGFVIDKFPISRPNLTFSTLTVSNMSPEDSSIYLCSVQGASDIQYFGAGTRLSVL.

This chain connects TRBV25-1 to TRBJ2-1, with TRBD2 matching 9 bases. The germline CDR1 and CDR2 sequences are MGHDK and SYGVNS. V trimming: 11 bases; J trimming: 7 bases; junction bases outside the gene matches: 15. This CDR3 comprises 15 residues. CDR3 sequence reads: CASQGDSGGLNEQFF. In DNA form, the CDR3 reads TGTGCCTCCCAGGGGGACAGCGGGGGGCTTAATGAGCAGTTCTTC.

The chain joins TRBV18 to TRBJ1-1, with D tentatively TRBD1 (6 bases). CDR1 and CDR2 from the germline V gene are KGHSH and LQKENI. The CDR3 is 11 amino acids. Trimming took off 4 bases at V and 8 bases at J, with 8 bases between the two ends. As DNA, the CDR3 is TGTGCCAGCTCACAGGGGACAGAAGCTTTCTTT. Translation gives CASSQGTEAFF. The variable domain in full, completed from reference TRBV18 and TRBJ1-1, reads NAGVMQNPRHLVRRRGQEARLRCSPMKGHSHVYWYRQLPEEGLKFMVYLQKENIIDESGMPKERFSAEFPKEGPSILRIQQVVRGDSAAYFCASSQGTEAFFGQGTRLTVV.

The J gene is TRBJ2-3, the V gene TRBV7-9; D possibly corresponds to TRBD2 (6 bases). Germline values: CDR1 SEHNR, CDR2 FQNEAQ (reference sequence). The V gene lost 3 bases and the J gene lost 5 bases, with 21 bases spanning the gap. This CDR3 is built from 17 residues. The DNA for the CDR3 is TGTGCCAGCAGCTTCGTAGGTCGGTTGCGGGACCGAGATACGCAGTATTTT. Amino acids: CASSFVGRLRDRDTQYF. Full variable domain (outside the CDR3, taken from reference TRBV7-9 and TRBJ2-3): DTGVSQNPRHKITKRGQNVTFRCDPISEHNRLYWYRQTLGQGPEFLTYFQNEAQLEKSRLLSDRFSAERPKGSFSTLEIQRTEQGDSAMYLCASSFVGRLRDRDTQYFGPGTRLTVL.

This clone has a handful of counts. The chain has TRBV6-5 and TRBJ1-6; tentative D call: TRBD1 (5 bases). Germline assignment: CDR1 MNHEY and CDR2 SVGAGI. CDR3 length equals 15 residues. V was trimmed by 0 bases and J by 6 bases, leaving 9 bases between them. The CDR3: CASSYSTAVNSPLHF. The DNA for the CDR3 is TGTGCCAGCAGTTACTCGACAGCCGTTAATTCACCCCTCCACTTT.

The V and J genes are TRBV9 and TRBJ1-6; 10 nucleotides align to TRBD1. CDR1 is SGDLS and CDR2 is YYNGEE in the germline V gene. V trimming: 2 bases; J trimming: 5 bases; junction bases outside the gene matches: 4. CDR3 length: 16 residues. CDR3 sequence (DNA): TGTGCCAGCAGCGTTGGGACAGGGGCCAATAATTCACCCCTCCACTTT. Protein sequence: CASSVGTGANNSPLHF.

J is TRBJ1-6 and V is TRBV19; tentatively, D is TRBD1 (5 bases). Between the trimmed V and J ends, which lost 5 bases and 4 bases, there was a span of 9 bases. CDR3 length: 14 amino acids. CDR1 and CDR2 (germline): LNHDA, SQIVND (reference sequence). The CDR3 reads CASSAGLYNSPLHF. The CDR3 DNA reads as TGTGCCAGTAGTGCGGGACTATATAATTCACCCCTCCACTTT.

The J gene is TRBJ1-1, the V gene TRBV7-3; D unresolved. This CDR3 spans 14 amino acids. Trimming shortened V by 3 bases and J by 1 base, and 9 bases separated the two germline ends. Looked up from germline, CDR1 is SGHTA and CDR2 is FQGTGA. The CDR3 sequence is CASSFSPSNTEAFF. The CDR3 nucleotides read TGTGCCAGCAGCTTTAGCCCTTCGAACACTGAAGCTTTCTTT.

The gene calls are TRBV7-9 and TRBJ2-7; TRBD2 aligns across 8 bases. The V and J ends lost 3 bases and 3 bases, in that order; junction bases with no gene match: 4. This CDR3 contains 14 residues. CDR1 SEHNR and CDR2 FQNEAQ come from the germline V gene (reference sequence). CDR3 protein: CASSFETSDYEQYF. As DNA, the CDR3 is TGTGCCAGCAGCTTCGAGACTAGCGACTACGAGCAGTACTTC.

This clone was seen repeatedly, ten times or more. The CDR3 here is CASSYTSGSSYEQYF. DNA of the CDR3: TGTGCCAGCAGTTACACTAGCGGGAGCTCCTACGAGCAGTACTTC. The chain joins TRBV6-5 to TRBJ2-7, with 11 nucleotides matching TRBD2. CDR3 size: 15 residues. Germline CDR1 is MNHEY and CDR2 is SVGAGI. Trimming cost V 2 bases and J 0 bases; bases outside gene matches: 0.